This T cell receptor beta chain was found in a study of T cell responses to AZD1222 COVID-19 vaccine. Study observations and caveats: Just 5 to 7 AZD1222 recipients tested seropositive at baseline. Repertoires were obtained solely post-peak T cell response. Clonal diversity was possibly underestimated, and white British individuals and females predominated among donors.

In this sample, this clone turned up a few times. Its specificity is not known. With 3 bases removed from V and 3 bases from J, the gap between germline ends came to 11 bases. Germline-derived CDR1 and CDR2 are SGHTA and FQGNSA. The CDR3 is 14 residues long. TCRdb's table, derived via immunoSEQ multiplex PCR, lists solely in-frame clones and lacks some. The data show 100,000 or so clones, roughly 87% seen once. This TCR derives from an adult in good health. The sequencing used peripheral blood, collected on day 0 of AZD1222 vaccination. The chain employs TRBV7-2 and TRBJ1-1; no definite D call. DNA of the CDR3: TGTGCCAGCAGCTTGAGTATTATGGACACTGAAGCTTTCTTT. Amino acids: CASSLSIMDTEAFF.